The rows below give T cell receptor beta chains drawn from one sample of a study of cytomegalovirus exposure and HLA in healthy donors. Assay: immunoSEQ multiplex PCR; the TCRdb copy retains only in-frame clones and omits some. The data show about 180,000 clones, around 80% seen once. Sequencing used PBMCs. The receptors derive from a girl aged 5 to 17 in good health and CMV-seropositive. Both conserved end residues are part of each CDR3. A D gene is named only where the DNA matches it firmly. Size tells how often a clone was seen (once, few, many) or the class of an expanded clone, and some rows leave it out.

CDR3aa	CDR3nt	d_gene	v_gene	abundance	j_gene
CASTDSWDPLMNTEAFF	TGTGCCAGTACTGACAGTTGGGATCCTTTGATGAACACTGAAGCTTTCTTT	-	TRBV19	-	TRBJ1-1
CARKDRTFRSNTEAFF	TGTGCCCGTAAGGACAGGACCTTCCGATCGAACACTGAAGCTTTCTTT	TRBD1	TRBV30	few	TRBJ1-1
CATSGGGPSTGELFF	TGTGCCACCAGCGGCGGGGGACCCAGCACCGGGGAGCTGTTTTTT	TRBD2	TRBV15	-	TRBJ2-2
CASSLQAGRETSTDTQYF	TGTGCCAGCAGTTTACAAGCGGGACGGGAAACCTCCACAGATACGCAGTATTTT	TRBD2	TRBV27	-	TRBJ2-3
CASSEASTGGGYYGYTF	TGTGCCAGCAGTGAAGCGTCGACAGGGGGAGGCTACTATGGCTACACCTTC	TRBD1	TRBV6-1	-	TRBJ1-2
CASSRRGGNTEAFF	TGTGCCAGCAGCCGACGGGGGGGGAACACTGAAGCTTTCTTT	-	TRBV7-2	-	TRBJ1-1
CAISGQVNSNQPQHF	TGTGCCATCAGCGGACAAGTGAATAGCAATCAGCCCCAGCATTTT	-	TRBV10-3	few	TRBJ1-5
CASSKTGQEGLAGANEQFF	TGCGCCAGCAGCAAGACAGGGCAGGAGGGACTAGCGGGAGCCAATGAGCAGTTCTTC	TRBD2	TRBV5-1	few	TRBJ2-1
CASSPGLAGNNEQFF	TGTGCCAGCAGCCCGGGACTAGCGGGGAACAATGAGCAGTTCTTC	TRBD2	TRBV7-7	-	TRBJ2-1
CASGSGETQYF	TGTGCCAGCGGGAGTGGGGAGACCCAGTACTTC	-	TRBV9	-	TRBJ2-5
CASSPVEGAEAFF	TGTGCCAGCAGCCCAGTCGAGGGGGCTGAAGCTTTCTTT	-	TRBV6-6	few	TRBJ1-1
CASSRDISYEQYF	TGTGCCAGCAGCAGGGACATTTCCTACGAGCAGTACTTC	-	TRBV7-8	-	TRBJ2-7
CASSQDRVAREGYTF	TGCGCCAGCAGCCAAGATCGCGTGGCGAGGGAGGGCTACACCTTC	-	TRBV4-3	-	TRBJ1-2
CAWRATGELFF	TGTGCCTGGAGAGCGACCGGGGAGCTGTTTTTT	-	TRBV30	-	TRBJ2-2
CASSQDSRRGGLFF	TGCGCCAGCAGCCAAGATTCCCGACGTGGAGGGCTGTTTTTT	-	TRBV4-3	-	TRBJ2-2
CASSINGAYEQYF	TGTGCCAGTAGTATAAACGGAGCTTACGAGCAGTACTTC	-	TRBV19	-	TRBJ2-7
CASSYIQYNEQFF	TGTGCCAGCAGTTACATACAATACAATGAGCAGTTCTTC	-	TRBV6-5	once	TRBJ2-1
CATSSPTSGRGYTQYF	TGTGCCACCAGCAGCCCTACTAGCGGGAGAGGGTATACGCAGTATTTT	TRBD2	TRBV15	-	TRBJ2-3
CASSLDRTGTPRRGSGNTIYF	TGTGCCAGCAGCTTAGACCGGACAGGGACCCCACGGAGGGGCTCTGGAAACACCATATATTTT	TRBD1	TRBV7-6	-	TRBJ1-3
CASSSPYTSGSTDTQYF	TGTGCCAGCAGCTCCCCCTATACTAGCGGGAGCACAGATACGCAGTATTTT	TRBD2	TRBV7-2	-	TRBJ2-3
CASSESTGVGTDTQYF	TGCGCCAGCAGTGAGTCGACAGGGGTCGGCACAGATACGCAGTATTTT	TRBD1	TRBV10-1	few	TRBJ2-3
CASKTGGYVGSNQPQHF	TGTGCCAGCAAAACAGGGGGATATGTAGGTAGCAATCAGCCCCAGCATTTT	TRBD1	TRBV2	-	TRBJ1-5
CASSEGGRDDSNTGELFF	TGTGCCAGCAGCGAGGGCGGGAGGGACGATTCGAACACCGGGGAGCTGTTTTTT	TRBD2	TRBV7-6	-	TRBJ2-2
CASSLAGTSGSWAMNEQFF	TGTGCCAGCAGCTTAGCCGGGACTAGCGGGAGTTGGGCAATGAATGAGCAGTTCTTC	TRBD2	TRBV13	-	TRBJ2-1
CASSPSAGLSYEQYF	TGTGCCAGCAGTCCAAGTGCGGGTCTCTCCTACGAGCAGTACTTC	-	TRBV6-1	-	TRBJ2-7
CATRLAGSTDTQYF	TGTGCCACCAGACTAGCGGGATCGACAGATACGCAGTATTTT	TRBD2	TRBV15	few	TRBJ2-3
CASSLSGGSHTEAFF	TGTGCCAGCAGCTTAAGCGGCGGCAGCCACACTGAAGCTTTCTTT	-	TRBV7-3	few	TRBJ1-1
CASSTVLGRDTEAFF	TGTGCCAGCAGCACAGTACTGGGCAGGGACACTGAAGCTTTCTTT	-	TRBV7-9	-	TRBJ1-1
CASSDMGLAGRETQYF	TGTGCCAGCAGCGACATGGGACTAGCGGGCAGGGAGACCCAGTACTTC	TRBD2	TRBV7-9	once	TRBJ2-5
CASGRQWVTDTQYF	TGTGCCAGCGGAAGACAGTGGGTCACAGATACGCAGTATTTT	-	TRBV27	-	TRBJ2-3
CASSQVGQGLNEQFF	TGCGCCAGCAGCCAAGTGGGACAGGGTTTAAATGAGCAGTTCTTC	TRBD1	TRBV4-1	-	TRBJ2-1
CASSLDGTGQETQYF	TGTGCCAGCAGCTTAGATGGGACAGGGCAAGAGACCCAGTACTTC	TRBD1	TRBV7-2	-	TRBJ2-5
CASTQGARSTEAFF	TGTGCCAGCACCCAGGGGGCTCGGAGCACTGAAGCTTTCTTT	TRBD1	TRBV6-5	-	TRBJ1-1
CASSLGPAGPAYEQYF	TGTGCCAGCAGCTTAGGCCCAGCGGGCCCAGCCTACGAGCAGTACTTC	-	TRBV7-9	-	TRBJ2-7
CASSILGHLSSGANVLTF	TGTGCCAGTAGTATATTAGGACACTTAAGCTCTGGGGCCAACGTCCTGACTTTC	-	TRBV19	-	TRBJ2-6
CASGDGRNGETQYF	TGTGCTAGTGGGGATGGGAGGAACGGGGAGACCCAGTACTTC	-	TRBV12-5	-	TRBJ2-5
CASSLGLGTDTQYF	TGTGCCAGCAGCTTAGGTTTAGGCACAGATACGCAGTATTTT	-	TRBV7-2	-	TRBJ2-3
CASSARTVNTEAFF	TGCGCCAGCAGCGCCAGGACAGTCAACACTGAAGCTTTCTTT	-	TRBV5-1	-	TRBJ1-1
CAWADFSEKLFF	TGTGCCTGGGCGGACTTTTCGGAGAAACTGTTTTTT	-	TRBV30	few	TRBJ1-4
CASSHLGRLTYEQYF	TGTGCCAGCAGCCATCTGGGGAGATTAACCTACGAGCAGTACTTC	-	TRBV7-9	-	TRBJ2-7
CASSQPDRGQIAETQYF	TGCGCCAGCAGCCAGCCAGACAGGGGGCAGATAGCGGAGACCCAGTACTTC	TRBD1	TRBV4-1	once	TRBJ2-5
CASILGQPNNQPQHF	TGTGCCAGCATCCTGGGACAGCCAAACAATCAGCCCCAGCATTTT	TRBD1	TRBV11-3	-	TRBJ1-5
CASSPPGQGLIDTGELFF	TGTGCCAGCAGCCCCCCGGGACAGGGGTTGATCGACACCGGGGAGCTGTTTTTT	TRBD1	TRBV7-9	-	TRBJ2-2
CASSIASSTDTQYF	TGTGCCAGTAGTATAGCCAGTAGCACAGATACGCAGTATTTT	-	TRBV19	-	TRBJ2-3
CASSYALAGAYEQYF	TGTGCCAGCAGTTACGCCCTAGCGGGAGCCTACGAGCAGTACTTC	TRBD2	TRBV6-5	-	TRBJ2-7
CASSRDRATEAFF	TGTGCCAGCAGCCGGGACAGGGCCACTGAAGCTTTCTTT	TRBD1	TRBV11-3	-	TRBJ1-1
CATKRSSGDSYEQYF	TGTGCCACCAAGAGGTCTAGCGGAGATTCCTACGAGCAGTACTTC	TRBD2	TRBV6-1	-	TRBJ2-7
CASSEDGVNTEAFF	TGTGCCAGCAGTGAAGACGGAGTGAACACTGAAGCTTTCTTT	-	TRBV6-5	-	TRBJ1-1
CASSRLGTRPSYEQYF	TGTGCCAGCAGCCGCTTAGGGACTAGACCTTCCTACGAGCAGTACTTC	TRBD2	TRBV7-8	-	TRBJ2-7
CASSLRKTSGRRDTQYF	TGTGCCAGCAGCTTGAGGAAGACTAGCGGTAGGAGGGATACGCAGTATTTT	TRBD2	TRBV7-2	-	TRBJ2-3
CASSGTSSYEQYF	TGTGCCAGCAGTGGGACTAGCTCCTACGAGCAGTACTTC	TRBD2	TRBV6-1	few	TRBJ2-7